Below, 17 T cell receptor beta chains from the same sample are listed, as sequenced in a study of T-cell reconstitution after alpha-beta-depleted transplantation in children. As it was prepared, the TCRbeta library received unique molecular identifiers. Using its own MiXCR run on the PCR reads, TCRdb lists one record per CDR3 protein. The data show 450,000 to 600,000 distinct CDR3 sequences, with over 25% seen just once and 2% to 2.5% held by the top ten. The sample was PBMCs from the stem cell graft donor, taken from the stem cell graft. All receptors come from a human donor who donated a stem cell graft to a child with aplastic anemia.

This sequence joins TRBV7-8 and TRBJ2-3, with 8 bases matching TRBD2. The germline CDR1 and CDR2 sequences are SGHVS and FQNEAQ. The CDR3 length is 20 residues. The junction had 18 bases not matched to a gene; V was cut back by 3 bases and J by 1 base. The CDR3 loop is CASSFPRAGGLKRGTDTQYF. Here the CDR3 DNA reads TGTGCCAGCAGCTTCCCAAGGGCGGGAGGCTTGAAACGGGGCACAGATACGCAGTATTTT.

The V gene is TRBV20-1, the J gene TRBJ2-1; tentatively, D is TRBD2 (6 bases). CDR1 is DFQATT and CDR2 is SNEGSKA in the germline V gene (reference sequence). The CDR3 is made up of 15 amino acids. Trimming took off 1 base at V and 4 bases at J, with 14 bases between the two ends. The CDR3 coding sequence is TGCAGTGCTAGAGGGGCCGGGGGTGTATACAATGAGCAGTTCTTC. Residues: CSARGAGGVYNEQFF.

V and J are TRBV29-1 and TRBJ1-1; 9 bases fit TRBD1. The CDR3 covers 13 residues. Trimming at V came to 7 bases and at J to 4 bases, leaving 7 bases not matched to a gene. In germline, CDR1 is SQVTM, CDR2 ANQGSEA. The CDR3 is CSALQGASTEAFF. CDR3 in DNA: TGCAGCGCTTTACAGGGGGCAAGCACTGAAGCTTTCTTT.

This clonotype was observed a handful of times. V usage is TRBV7-2 and J usage is TRBJ2-1; no clear D. Trimming left V 3 bases short and J 8 bases short, with 14 bases between. The CDR3 has 14 residues. Looked up from germline, CDR1 is SGHTA and CDR2 is FQGNSA. CDR3: CASSFGQLIDEQFF. CDR3 in DNA: TGTGCCAGCAGCTTCGGGCAGCTCATTGATGAGCAGTTCTTC. Drawing the rest from reference TRBV7-2 and TRBJ2-1, the complete variable domain is GAGVSQSPSNKVTEKGKDVELRCDPISGHTALYWYRQSLGQGLEFLIYFQGNSAPDKSGLPSDRFSAERTGGSVSTLTIQRTQQEDSAVYLCASSFGQLIDEQFFGPGTRLTVL.

The chain carries TRBV29-1 and TRBJ2-2; D is unclear. The length of the CDR3 is 11 residues. V lost 1 base and J 6 bases, leaving 3 bases between the germline ends. Germline CDR1 and CDR2: SQVTM and ANQGSEA. CDR3 region: CSVEVAGELFF. The CDR3 DNA follows: TGCAGCGTTGAAGTAGCCGGGGAGCTGTTTTTT.

This rearrangement joins TRBV6-5 to TRBJ1-1; TRBD1 is a possible D gene (6 bases). Germline CDR1 is MNHEY and CDR2 is SVGAGI. Trimming left V 0 bases short and J 1 base short, with 15 bases between. The CDR3 covers 17 residues. The CDR3 here is CASSYSSGGDGNTEAFF. CDR3 sequence (DNA): TGTGCCAGCAGTTACTCGAGCGGGGGCGATGGGAACACTGAAGCTTTCTTT.

V is TRBV20-1 and J is TRBJ2-7; D may be TRBD1 or TRBD2 (5 bases each). The germline V gene has CDR1 DFQATT and CDR2 SNEGSKA (reference sequence). The CDR3 runs 15 residues. V lost 0 bases to trimming and J lost 3 bases, with 15 bases between them. This CDR3 is CSARDGDRRIYEQYF. The CDR3 nucleotides read TGCAGTGCTAGAGATGGGGACCGCCGTATCTACGAGCAGTACTTC.

V and J are TRBV7-9 and TRBJ2-3; 9 bases are a match to TRBD1. Germline CDR1 and CDR2: SEHNR and FQNEAQ (reference sequence). The CDR3 contains 16 residues. V lost 5 bases, J lost 6 bases, and 12 bases stayed unmatched. The CDR3 sequence: CASSNLGQGTWDTQYF. DNA for the CDR3: TGTGCCAGCAGCAACTTAGGACAGGGGACGTGGGATACGCAGTATTTT.

This clonotype was seen only a few times. This rearrangement joins TRBV7-9 to TRBJ2-5; possibly TRBD1 or TRBD2 for D (5 bases each). Between the trimmed V and J ends, which lost 0 bases and 5 bases, there was a span of 13 bases. The CDR3 runs 15 residues. Looked up from germline, CDR1 is SEHNR and CDR2 is FQNEAQ (reference sequence). The CDR3 DNA is TGTGCCAGCAGCTTAGCCGGGACGGATTGGGAGACCCAGTACTTC. Translating gives CASSLAGTDWETQYF. The whole variable domain, filled in from reference TRBV7-9 and TRBJ2-5, reads DTGVSQNPRHKITKRGQNVTFRCDPISEHNRLYWYRQTLGQGPEFLTYFQNEAQLEKSRLLSDRFSAERPKGSFSTLEIQRTEQGDSAMYLCASSLAGTDWETQYFGPGTRLLVL.

This chain's CDR3 is CASSLARWTSTKETQYF. The CDR3 nucleotides read TGTGCCAGCAGCTTAGCGCGTTGGACTAGCACTAAAGAGACCCAGTACTTC. The chain couples TRBV7-8 to TRBJ2-5; 8 positions agree with TRBD2. The junction had 9 bases not matched to a gene; V was cut back by 0 bases and J by 3 bases. This CDR3 has 17 residues. The germline gives CDR1 SGHVS, CDR2 FQNEAQ.

The chain is built from TRBV6-2 or TRBV6-3 and TRBJ2-7; 9 positions agree with TRBD2. The CDR3 consists of 15 residues. Germline V gene sequence: CDR1 MNHEY, CDR2 SVGEGT. After removal of 5 bases from V and 3 bases from J, the junction contained 8 bases not matched to a gene. The CDR3, as DNA: TGTGCCAGCAGTCCTCGGGGACTAGCTATCTACGAGCAGTACTTC. Translating it yields CASSPRGLAIYEQYF.

This clonotype was counted between two and nine times. The rearrangement joins TRBV10-3 to TRBJ2-3; 11 positions agree with TRBD2. Germline CDR1 ENHRY, CDR2 SYGVKD. This CDR3 contains 16 residues. Unmatched junction bases numbered 8, after V lost 4 bases and J lost 5 bases. The CDR3 coding sequence is TGTGCCATCAGTGCCGTAGCGGGAGGGTTTGGAGATACGCAGTATTTT. Residues: CAISAVAGGFGDTQYF.

The rearrangement joins TRBV7-6 to TRBJ2-5; 7 bases agree with TRBD1. Germline CDR1 SGHVS, CDR2 FNYEAQ. This CDR3 is 13 amino acids long. V was pared by 5 bases and J by 4 bases, with 4 bases of the junction left unmatched. Written as DNA, the CDR3 is TGTGCCAGCAGCCATCCAGGGGGAGAGACCCAGTACTTC. Its protein is CASSHPGGETQYF.

This clonotype was seen a handful of times. The rearrangement uses TRBV29-1 and TRBJ2-1, with D tentatively TRBD2 (5 bases). CDR1 SQVTM and CDR2 ANQGSEA come from the germline V gene. Between the trimmed V and J ends, which lost 0 bases and 0 bases, there was a span of 12 bases. The CDR3 consists of 16 residues. This CDR3 reads CSVEEGAPSSYNEQFF. The DNA of the CDR3 is TGCAGCGTTGAAGAGGGAGCTCCCAGCTCCTACAATGAGCAGTTCTTC.

This clonotype was seen ten or more times. The rearrangement joins TRBV29-1 to TRBJ2-3; maybe TRBD1 (7 bases). The germline CDR1 and CDR2 sequences are SQVTM and ANQGSEA. V lost 7 bases and J lost 3, with 14 bases in between. CDR3 size: 13 residues. The CDR3 DNA is TGCAGCGGCAGGGGGGCTGGGACAGATACGCAGTATTTT. Translated, it gives CSGRGAGTDTQYF.

The chain employs TRBV19 and TRBJ1-2; 9 positions agree with TRBD1. Trimming cost V 5 bases and J 8 bases; bases outside gene matches: 9. CDR3 size: 14 residues. From germline, CDR1 is LNHDA and CDR2 SQIVND (reference sequence). CDR3: CASSVRDRVYGYTF. The CDR3 DNA sequence: TGTGCCAGTAGTGTCCGGGACAGGGTCTACGGCTACACCTTC.

The chain links TRBV6-1 to TRBJ2-1; 7 bases are a match to TRBD2. J gave up 8 bases and V 8 bases, and 12 bases lay outside the gene matches. The CDR3 runs 14 residues. Germline V gene lookup returns CDR1 MNHNS and CDR2 SASEGT. The CDR3 sequence is CASHGGGRTDEQFF. The CDR3 region has the DNA TGTGCCAGCCACGGTGGCGGGAGAACCGATGAGCAGTTCTTC.